The clone carrying this T cell receptor (beta chain) was picked up many times. Antigen unknown. The germline CDR1 and CDR2 sequences are DFQATT and SNEGSKA (reference sequence). Germline trimming cut 2 bases from V and 4 bases from J; bases unmatched to any gene: 10. The CDR3 is made up of 16 amino acids. Individually, cDNA molecules had unique molecular identifiers attached to them. TCRdb called the 5' RACE reads again in MiXCR, with one record for every CDR3 protein. The table lists more than 40,000 distinct CDR3 sequences, more than 6.5% of them singletons, with roughly 8.5% in the top ten. This entry is derived from a study of early T cells in non-severe SARS-CoV-2 infection. Overall study context: Sequencing input comprised bulk RNA from unsorted whole blood; chain pairing was not available.

Study-wide points: Matches to VDJdb favored anti-spike CD8 responses and missed private and CD4 specificities.

This sequence joins TRBV20-1 and TRBJ2-7, with 11 bases lining up with TRBD2. This TCR was recovered from an adult who was a healthcare worker with PCR-confirmed SARS-CoV-2 infection or an uninfected control (not recorded which). Specimen: whole blood. The CDR3 coding sequence is TGCAGTGCTAGACAATACCCTAGCGGGGGGATGTACGAGCAGTACTTC. Its translation is CSARQYPSGGMYEQYF.